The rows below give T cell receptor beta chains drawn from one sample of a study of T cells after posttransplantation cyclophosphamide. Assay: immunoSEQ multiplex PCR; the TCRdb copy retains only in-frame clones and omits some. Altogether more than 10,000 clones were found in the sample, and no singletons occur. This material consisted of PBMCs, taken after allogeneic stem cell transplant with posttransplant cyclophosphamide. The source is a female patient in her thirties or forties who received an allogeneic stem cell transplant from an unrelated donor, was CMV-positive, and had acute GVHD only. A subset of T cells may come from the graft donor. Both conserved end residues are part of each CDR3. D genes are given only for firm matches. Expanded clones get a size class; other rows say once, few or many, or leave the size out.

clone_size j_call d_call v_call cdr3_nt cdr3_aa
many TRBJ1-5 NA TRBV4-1 TGCGCCAGCAGCCAACTAACGGGAAGCAATCAGCCCCAGCATTTT CASSQLTGSNQPQHF
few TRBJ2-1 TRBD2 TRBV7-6 TGTGCCAGCAGCTTGGGACTAGCGGCATACAATGAGCAGTTCTTC CASSLGLAAYNEQFF
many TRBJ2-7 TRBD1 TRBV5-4 TGTGCCAGCAGCTTGGAACAGGGGGCGAACGAGCAGTACTTC CASSLEQGANEQYF
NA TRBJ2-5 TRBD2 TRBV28 TGTGCCAGCAGTTTGCTGGGACTAGCGGGAGGATTAAGGGAGACCCAGTACTTC CASSLLGLAGGLRETQYF
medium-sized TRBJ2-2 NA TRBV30 TGTGCCTGGACCAATTTTAACACCGGGGAGCTGTTTTTT CAWTNFNTGELFF
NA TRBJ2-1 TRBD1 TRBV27 TGTGCCAGCAGCCAAAACAGGGGAAGCGACAATGAGCAGTTCTTC CASSQNRGSDNEQFF
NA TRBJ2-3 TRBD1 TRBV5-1 TGCGCCAGCAGGGGACAGGGGGCGCAGTATTTT CASRGQGAQYF
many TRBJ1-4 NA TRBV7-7 TGTGCTAGCAGCTTCCGGACAGAGGACGAAAAACTGTTTTTT CASSFRTEDEKLFF
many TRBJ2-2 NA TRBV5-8 TGTGCCAGCACCCCCACCTGGCGGCTACTCCCCGGGGAGCTGTTTTTT CASTPTWRLLPGELFF
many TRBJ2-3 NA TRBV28 TGTGCCAGCAGACTACTCGAGGAGGCAGATACGCAGTATTTT CASRLLEEADTQYF
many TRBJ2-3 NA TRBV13 TGTGCCAGCAGCCCCCTAGACACAGATACGCAGTATTTT CASSPLDTDTQYF
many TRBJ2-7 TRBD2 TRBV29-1 TGCAGCGCCCGAAGCGGGGGTGGATACGAGCAGTACTTC CSARSGGGYEQYF
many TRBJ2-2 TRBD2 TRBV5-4 TGTGCCAGCAGCTTAGGCACTAGCGGGACCGGGGAGCTGTTTTTT CASSLGTSGTGELFF
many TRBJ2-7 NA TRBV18 TGTGCCAGCTCACCATCGACAGGACCGTACGAGCAGTACTTC CASSPSTGPYEQYF
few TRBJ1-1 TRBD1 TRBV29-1 TGCAGCGTCCGACCCGGGACAGCGAACACTGAAGCTTTCTTT CSVRPGTANTEAFF
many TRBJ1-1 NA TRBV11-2 TGTGCCAGCAGCTTCGCGGAAACTGAAGCTTTCTTT CASSFAETEAFF
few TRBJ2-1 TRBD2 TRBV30 TGTGCCTACGGGGGGGGGCCCTACAATGAGCAGTTCTTC CAYGGGPYNEQFF
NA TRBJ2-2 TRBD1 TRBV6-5 TGTGCCAGCAGTTATAGGACAGGGGGGACCGGGGAGCTGTTTTTT CASSYRTGGTGELFF
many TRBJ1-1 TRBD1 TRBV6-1 TGTGCCATTCACAGGGGGCCGAACACTGAAGCTTTCTTT CAIHRGPNTEAFF
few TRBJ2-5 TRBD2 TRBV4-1 TGCGCCAGCAGCCAACGGCCAGCGGGAGTCCGACAAGAGACCCAGTACTTC CASSQRPAGVRQETQYF
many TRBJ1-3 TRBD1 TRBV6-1 TGTGCCAGCAGTGAGACAGGGGGCTTCTCCGGAAACACCATATATTTT CASSETGGFSGNTIYF
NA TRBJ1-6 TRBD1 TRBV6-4 TGTGCCACCGAGCCCCGACAGGGGGCGGGCTCCTATAATTCACCCCTCCACTTT CATEPRQGAGSYNSPLHF
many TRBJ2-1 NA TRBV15 TGTGCCACAGGGAACAGGAATGAGCAGTTCTTC CATGNRNEQFF
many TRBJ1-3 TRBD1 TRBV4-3 TGCGCCAGCAGCCAAGACATCGACAGGGAGGGAAACACCATATATTTT CASSQDIDREGNTIYF
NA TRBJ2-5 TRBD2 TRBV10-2 TGCGCCAGCAGTGGCGGGGGGGGTGAGACCCAGTACTTC CASSGGGGETQYF
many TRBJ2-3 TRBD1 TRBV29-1 TGCAGTGGGGGGACAGGGGTAGATACGCAGTATTTT CSGGTGVDTQYF
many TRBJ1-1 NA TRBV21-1 TGTGCCAGCAGCAAAGAGGCGGTTATGAACACTGAAGCTTTCTTT CASSKEAVMNTEAFF
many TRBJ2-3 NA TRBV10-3 TGTGCCATCAGTGAGTATGGACGGACAACTAGCACAGATACGCAGTATTTT CAISEYGRTTSTDTQYF
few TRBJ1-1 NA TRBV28 TGTGCCAGCAGTGGAGAGAACACTGAAGCTTTCTTT CASSGENTEAFF
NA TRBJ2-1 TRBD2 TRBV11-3 TGTGCCAGCAGCAGGCGGGGGACTAGTTTTCGCAATGAGCAGTTCTTC CASSRRGTSFRNEQFF
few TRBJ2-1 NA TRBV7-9 TGTGCCAGCAGCTTAACGGGAGTGTGGAATGAGCAGTTCTTC CASSLTGVWNEQFF
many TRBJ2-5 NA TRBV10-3 TGTGCCATCAGTGAGCCTCAAGAGACCCAGTACTTC CAISEPQETQYF
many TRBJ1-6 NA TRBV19 TGTGCCAGTAGTATCTCGGATTCACCCCTCCACTTT CASSISDSPLHF
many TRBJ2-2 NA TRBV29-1 TGCAGCGGAACAGGGTTCGACACCGGGGAGCTGTTTTTT CSGTGFDTGELFF
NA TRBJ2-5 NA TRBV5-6 TGTGCCAGCAGCCCTAGAGAGACCCAGTACTTC CASSPRETQYF
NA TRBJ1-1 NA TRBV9 TGTGCCAGCAGCCGAGGGATTGGTGTTGAAGCTTTCTTT CASSRGIGVEAFF
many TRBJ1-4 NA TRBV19 TGTGCCACCAAAGCCGGGACATTTTTCCCCCATCATGAAAAACTGTTTTTT CATKAGTFFPHHEKLFF
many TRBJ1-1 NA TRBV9 TGTGCCAGCACCCTTCTGGGGCCAGGCAACACTGAAGCTTTCTTT CASTLLGPGNTEAFF
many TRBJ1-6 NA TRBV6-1 TGTGCCAGCGGCCCCGAGGGGGATTCACCCCTCCACTTT CASGPEGDSPLHF
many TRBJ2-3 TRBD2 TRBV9 TGTGCCAGCAGCGTTCGACTAGCGGGATCAGATACGCAGTATTTT CASSVRLAGSDTQYF
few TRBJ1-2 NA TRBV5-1 TGCGCCAGCAGCTCCACAACAGGATATGGCTACACCTTC CASSSTTGYGYTF
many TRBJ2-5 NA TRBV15 TGTGCCACCGGGAACAGGGTCGAAGAGACCCAGTACTTC CATGNRVEETQYF
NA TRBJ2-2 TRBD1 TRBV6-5 TGTGCCAGTTCAGGGGGCGGCAGCGGGGAGCTGTTTTTT CASSGGGSGELFF
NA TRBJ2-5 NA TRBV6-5 TGTGCCAGCAGGCCGGTAGGAGGGGCGGGGGAGACCCAGTACTTC CASRPVGGAGETQYF
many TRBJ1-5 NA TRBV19 TGTGCCAGTAGTATAGTGGGGGCCCACAATCAGCCCCAGCATTTT CASSIVGAHNQPQHF
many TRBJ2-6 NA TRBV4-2 TGTGCCAGCAGCCAAGGTCAGGGCCTTGGGGCCAACGTCCTGACTTTC CASSQGQGLGANVLTF
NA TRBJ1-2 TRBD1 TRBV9 TGTGCCAGCAGTAAGGGACAGGGGGACTATGGCTACACCTTC CASSKGQGDYGYTF
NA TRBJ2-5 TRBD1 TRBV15 TGTGCCACCAGCAGAGTAACAGGGGTGAGAGAGACCCAGTACTTC CATSRVTGVRETQYF
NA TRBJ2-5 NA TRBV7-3 TGTGCCAGCAGCTTATTGGGGGGCCAAGAGACCCAGTACTTC CASSLLGGQETQYF
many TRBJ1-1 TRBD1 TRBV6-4 TGTCCGATCGCGTCCTACCTGCAGGGGGGTACTGAAGCTTTCTTT CPIASYLQGGTEAFF
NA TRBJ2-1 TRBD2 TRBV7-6 TGTGCCAGCAGCCCGGGACTAGCGGAACCCATAATGTATGAGCAGTTCTTC CASSPGLAEPIMYEQFF
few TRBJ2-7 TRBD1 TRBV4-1 TGCGCCAGCAGCCAAGATTTGGGACAGGGCTACGAGCAGTACTTC CASSQDLGQGYEQYF